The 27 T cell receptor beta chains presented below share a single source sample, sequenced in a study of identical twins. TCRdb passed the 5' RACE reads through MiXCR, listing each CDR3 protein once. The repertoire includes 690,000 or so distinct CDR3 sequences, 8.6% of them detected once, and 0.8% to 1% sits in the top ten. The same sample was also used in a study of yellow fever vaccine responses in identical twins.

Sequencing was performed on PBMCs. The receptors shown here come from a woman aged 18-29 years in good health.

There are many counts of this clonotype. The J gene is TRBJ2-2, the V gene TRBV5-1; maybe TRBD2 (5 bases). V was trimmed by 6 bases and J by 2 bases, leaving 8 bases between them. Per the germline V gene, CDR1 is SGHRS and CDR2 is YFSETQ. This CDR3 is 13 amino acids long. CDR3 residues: CASNTGNTGELFF. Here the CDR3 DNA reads TGCGCCAGCAATACGGGAAACACCGGGGAGCTGTTTTTT.

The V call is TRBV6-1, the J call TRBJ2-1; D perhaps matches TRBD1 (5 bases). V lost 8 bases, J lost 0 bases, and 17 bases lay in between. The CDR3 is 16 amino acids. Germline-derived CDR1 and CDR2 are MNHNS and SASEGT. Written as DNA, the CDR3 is TGTGCCAGCTTTTCCTTAGGGGCGAGCTCCTACAATGAGCAGTTCTTC. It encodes CASFSLGASSYNEQFF.

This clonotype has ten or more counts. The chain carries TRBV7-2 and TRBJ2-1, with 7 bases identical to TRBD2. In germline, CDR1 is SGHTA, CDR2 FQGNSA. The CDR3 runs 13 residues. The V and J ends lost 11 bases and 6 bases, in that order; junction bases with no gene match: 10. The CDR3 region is CAVWDYNRNEQFF. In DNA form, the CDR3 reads TGTGCCGTTTGGGACTACAACCGCAATGAGCAGTTCTTC.

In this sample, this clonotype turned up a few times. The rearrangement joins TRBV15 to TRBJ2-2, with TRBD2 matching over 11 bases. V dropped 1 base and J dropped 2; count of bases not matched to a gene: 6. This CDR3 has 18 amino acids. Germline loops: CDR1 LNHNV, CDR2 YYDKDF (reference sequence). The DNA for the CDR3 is TGTGCCACCAGCAGAGCGCTAGCGGGAGGCCGCAACACCGGGGAGCTGTTTTTT. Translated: CATSRALAGGRNTGELFF.

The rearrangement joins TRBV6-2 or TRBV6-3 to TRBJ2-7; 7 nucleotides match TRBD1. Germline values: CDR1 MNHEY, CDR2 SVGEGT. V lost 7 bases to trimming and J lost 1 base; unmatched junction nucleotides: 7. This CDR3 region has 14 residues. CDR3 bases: TGTGCCAGCACCGGGACAGAACCTTCCTACGAGCAGTACTTC. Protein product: CASTGTEPSYEQYF.

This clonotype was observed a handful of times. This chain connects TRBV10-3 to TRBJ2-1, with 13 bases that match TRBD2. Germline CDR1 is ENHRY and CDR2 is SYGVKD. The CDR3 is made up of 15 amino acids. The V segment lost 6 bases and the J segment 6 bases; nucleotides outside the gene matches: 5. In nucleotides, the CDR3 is TGTGCCATCAGGCAAACTAGCGGGGGGGCCAATGAGCAGTTCTTC. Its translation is CAIRQTSGGANEQFF.

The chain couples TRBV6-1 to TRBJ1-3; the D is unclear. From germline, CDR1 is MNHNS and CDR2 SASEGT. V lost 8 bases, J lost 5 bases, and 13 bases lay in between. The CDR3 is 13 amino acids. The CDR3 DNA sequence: TGTGCCAGCCATCGGGGAGGGCGAAACACCATATATTTT. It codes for CASHRGGRNTIYF.

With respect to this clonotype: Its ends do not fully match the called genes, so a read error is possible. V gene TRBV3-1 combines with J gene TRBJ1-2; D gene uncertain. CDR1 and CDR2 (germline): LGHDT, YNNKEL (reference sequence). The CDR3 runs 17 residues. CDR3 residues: CHLQRRGLNPPDYGYTF. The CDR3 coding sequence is TGCCACCTCCAAAGACGCGGGCTAAACCCCCCGGACTATGGCTACACCTTC.

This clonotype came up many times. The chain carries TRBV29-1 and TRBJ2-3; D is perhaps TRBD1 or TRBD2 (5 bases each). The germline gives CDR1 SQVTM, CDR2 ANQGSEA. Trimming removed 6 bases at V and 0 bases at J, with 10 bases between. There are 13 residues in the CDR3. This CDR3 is CSVERGSTDTQYF. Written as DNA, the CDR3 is TGCAGCGTGGAGAGGGGTAGCACAGATACGCAGTATTTT.

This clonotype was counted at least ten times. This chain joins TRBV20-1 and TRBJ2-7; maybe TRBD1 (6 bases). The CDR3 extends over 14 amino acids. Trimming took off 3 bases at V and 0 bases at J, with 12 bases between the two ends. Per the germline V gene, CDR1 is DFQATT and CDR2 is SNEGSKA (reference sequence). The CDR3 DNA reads TGCAGTGCTAGTTTTCAGGGGATCTCCTACGAGCAGTACTTC. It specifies CSASFQGISYEQYF.

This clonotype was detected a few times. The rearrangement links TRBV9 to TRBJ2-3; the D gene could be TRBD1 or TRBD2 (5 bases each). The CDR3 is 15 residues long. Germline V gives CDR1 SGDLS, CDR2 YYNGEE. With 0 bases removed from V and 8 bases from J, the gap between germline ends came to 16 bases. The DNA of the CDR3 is TGTGCCAGCAGCGTAGAAAGGGACGGGCTGATTACGCAGTATTTT. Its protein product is CASSVERDGLITQYF.

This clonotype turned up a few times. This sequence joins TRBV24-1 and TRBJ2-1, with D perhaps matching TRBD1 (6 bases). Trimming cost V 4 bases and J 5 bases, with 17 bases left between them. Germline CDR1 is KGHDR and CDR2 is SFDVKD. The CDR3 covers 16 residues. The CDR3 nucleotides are TGTGCCACCAGTGACCCGTCGGGGCAGGGGAACAATGAGCAGTTCTTC. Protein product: CATSDPSGQGNNEQFF.

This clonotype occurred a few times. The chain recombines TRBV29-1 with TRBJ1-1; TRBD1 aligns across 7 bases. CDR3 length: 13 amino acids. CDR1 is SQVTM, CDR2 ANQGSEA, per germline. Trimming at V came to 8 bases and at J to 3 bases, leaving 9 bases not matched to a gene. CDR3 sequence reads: CSPGQAAYTEAFF. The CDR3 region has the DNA TGCAGCCCCGGACAGGCCGCTTACACTGAAGCTTTCTTT.

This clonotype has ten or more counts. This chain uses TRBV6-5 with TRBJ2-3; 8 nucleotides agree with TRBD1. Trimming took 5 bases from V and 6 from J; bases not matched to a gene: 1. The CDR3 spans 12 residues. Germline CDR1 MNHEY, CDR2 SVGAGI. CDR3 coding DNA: TGTGCCAGCAGTAGACAGGGGGATACGCAGTATTTT. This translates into CASSRQGDTQYF.

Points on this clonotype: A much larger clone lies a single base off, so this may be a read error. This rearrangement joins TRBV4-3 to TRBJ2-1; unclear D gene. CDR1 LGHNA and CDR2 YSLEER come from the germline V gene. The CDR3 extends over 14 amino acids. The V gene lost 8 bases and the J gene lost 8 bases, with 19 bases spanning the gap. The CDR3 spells CASGLMMAGDEQFF. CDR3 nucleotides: TGCGCCAGCGGCCTAATGATGGCAGGCGATGAGCAGTTCTTC.

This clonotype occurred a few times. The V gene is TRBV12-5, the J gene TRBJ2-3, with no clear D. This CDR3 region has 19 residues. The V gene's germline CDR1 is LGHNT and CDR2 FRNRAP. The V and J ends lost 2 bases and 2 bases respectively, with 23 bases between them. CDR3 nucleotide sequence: TGTGCTAGTGGTTTGATCCAGAAGTCCGCAGACTCCGACACAGATACGCAGTATTTT. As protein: CASGLIQKSADSDTDTQYF.

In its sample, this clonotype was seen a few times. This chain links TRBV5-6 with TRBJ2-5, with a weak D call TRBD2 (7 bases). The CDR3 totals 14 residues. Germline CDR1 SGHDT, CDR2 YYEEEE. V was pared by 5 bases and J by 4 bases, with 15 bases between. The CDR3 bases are TGTGCCAGCAGGGGCGGGGGCTCGGGAGAGACCCAGTACTTC. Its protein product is CASRGGGSGETQYF.

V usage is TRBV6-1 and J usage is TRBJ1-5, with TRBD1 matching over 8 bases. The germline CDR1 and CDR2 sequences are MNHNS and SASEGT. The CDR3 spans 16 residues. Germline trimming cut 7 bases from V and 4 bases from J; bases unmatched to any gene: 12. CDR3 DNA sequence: TGTGCCAGCAACCTGGGGACAGGCGTCAGTAATCAGCCCCAGCATTTT. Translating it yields CASNLGTGVSNQPQHF.

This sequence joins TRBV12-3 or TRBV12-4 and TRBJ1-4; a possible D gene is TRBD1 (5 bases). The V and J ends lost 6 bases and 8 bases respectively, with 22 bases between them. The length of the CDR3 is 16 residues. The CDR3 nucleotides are TGTGCCAGCAGCCCAATTGGAGGGTCCCGGGGGGAAAAACTGTTTTTT. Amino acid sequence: CASSPIGGSRGEKLFF.

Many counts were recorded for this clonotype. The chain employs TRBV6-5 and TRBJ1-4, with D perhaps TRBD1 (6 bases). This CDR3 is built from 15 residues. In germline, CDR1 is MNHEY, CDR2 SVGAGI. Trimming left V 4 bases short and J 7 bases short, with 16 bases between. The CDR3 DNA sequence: TGTGCCAGCAGTTTCCTTGGGACAACAAGTGAAAAACTGTTTTTT. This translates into CASSFLGTTSEKLFF.

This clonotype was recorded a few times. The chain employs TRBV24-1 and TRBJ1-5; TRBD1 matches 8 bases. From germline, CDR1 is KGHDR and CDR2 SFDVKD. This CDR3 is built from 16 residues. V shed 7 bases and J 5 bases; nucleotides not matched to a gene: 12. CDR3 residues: CATSGGGTGRYQPQHF. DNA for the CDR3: TGTGCCACCAGCGGAGGGGGGACAGGTCGCTATCAGCCCCAGCATTTT.

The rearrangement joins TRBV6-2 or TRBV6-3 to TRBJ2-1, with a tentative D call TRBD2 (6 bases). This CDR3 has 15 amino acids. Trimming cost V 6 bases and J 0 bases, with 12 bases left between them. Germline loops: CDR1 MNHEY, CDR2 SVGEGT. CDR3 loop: CASRGAGSSYNEQFF. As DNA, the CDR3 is TGTGCCAGCAGAGGCGCGGGGAGCTCCTACAATGAGCAGTTCTTC.

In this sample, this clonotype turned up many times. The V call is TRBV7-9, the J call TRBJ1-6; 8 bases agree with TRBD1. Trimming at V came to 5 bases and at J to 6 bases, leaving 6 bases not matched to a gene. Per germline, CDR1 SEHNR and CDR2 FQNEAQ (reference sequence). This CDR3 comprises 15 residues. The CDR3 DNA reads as TGTGCCAGCAGCCCCGACAGGGGAGGTAATTCACCCCTCCACTTT. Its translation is CASSPDRGGNSPLHF.

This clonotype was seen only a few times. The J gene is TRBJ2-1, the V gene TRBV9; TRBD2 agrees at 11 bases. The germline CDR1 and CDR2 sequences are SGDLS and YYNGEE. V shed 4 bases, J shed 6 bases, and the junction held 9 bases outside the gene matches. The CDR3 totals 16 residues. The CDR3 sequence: CASSPVLAGGLNEQFF. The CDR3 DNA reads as TGTGCCAGCAGCCCCGTCTTAGCGGGGGGGCTCAATGAGCAGTTCTTC.

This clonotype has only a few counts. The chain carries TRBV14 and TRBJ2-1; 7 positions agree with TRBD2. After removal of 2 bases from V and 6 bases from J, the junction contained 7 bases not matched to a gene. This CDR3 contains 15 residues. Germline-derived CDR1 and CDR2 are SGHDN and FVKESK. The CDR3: CASSQNPGGVNEQFF. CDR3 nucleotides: TGTGCCAGCAGCCAAAACCCTGGGGGGGTCAATGAGCAGTTCTTC.

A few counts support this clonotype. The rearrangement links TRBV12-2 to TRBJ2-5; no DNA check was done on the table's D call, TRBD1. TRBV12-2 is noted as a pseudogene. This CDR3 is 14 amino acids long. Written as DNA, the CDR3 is TGTGCAAGTCGCCCCAAGGGGGGGAAAGAGACCCAGTACTTC. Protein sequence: CASRPKGGKETQYF.

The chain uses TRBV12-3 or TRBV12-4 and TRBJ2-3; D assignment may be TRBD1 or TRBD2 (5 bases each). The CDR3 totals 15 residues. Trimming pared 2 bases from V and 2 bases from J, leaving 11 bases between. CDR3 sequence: CASSLTGAITDTQYF. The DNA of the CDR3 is TGTGCCAGCAGTTTAACCGGGGCCATCACAGATACGCAGTATTTT.